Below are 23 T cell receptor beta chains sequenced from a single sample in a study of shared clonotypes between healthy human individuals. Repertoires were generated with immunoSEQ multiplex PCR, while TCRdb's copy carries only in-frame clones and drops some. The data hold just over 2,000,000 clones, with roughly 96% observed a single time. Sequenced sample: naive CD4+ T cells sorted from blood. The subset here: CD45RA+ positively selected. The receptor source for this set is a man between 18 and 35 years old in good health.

This chain's CDR3 is CAISVGRTDSYEQYF. In nucleotides, the CDR3 is TGTGCCATCAGTGTGGGACGGACGGACTCCTACGAGCAGTACTTC. The chain combines TRBV10-3 with TRBJ2-7; D may correspond to TRBD1 or TRBD2 (5 bases each). In germline, CDR1 is ENHRY, CDR2 SYGVKD. CDR3 length: 15 amino acids. The V and J ends lost 4 bases and 0 bases respectively, with 13 bases between them.

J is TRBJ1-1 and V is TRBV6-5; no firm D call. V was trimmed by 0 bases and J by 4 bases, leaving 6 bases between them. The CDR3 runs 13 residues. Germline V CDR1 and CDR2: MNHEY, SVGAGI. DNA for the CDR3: TGTGCCAGCAGTTACTCGAAGTCCACTGAAGCTTTCTTT. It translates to CASSYSKSTEAFF.

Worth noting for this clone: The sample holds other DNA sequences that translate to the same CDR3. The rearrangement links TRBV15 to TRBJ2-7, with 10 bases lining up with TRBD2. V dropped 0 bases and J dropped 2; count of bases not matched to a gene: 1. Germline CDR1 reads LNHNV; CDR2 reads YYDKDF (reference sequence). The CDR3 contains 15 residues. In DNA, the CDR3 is TGTGCCACCAGCAGAGATCTAGCGGGAGCCTACGAGCAGTACTTC. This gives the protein CATSRDLAGAYEQYF.

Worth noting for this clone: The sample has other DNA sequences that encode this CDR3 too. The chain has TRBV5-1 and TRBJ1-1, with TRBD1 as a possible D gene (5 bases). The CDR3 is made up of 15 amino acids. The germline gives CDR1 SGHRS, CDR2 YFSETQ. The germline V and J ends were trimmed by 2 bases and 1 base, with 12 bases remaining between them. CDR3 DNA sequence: TGCGCCAGCAGCTTATCGGGGACGGGGAACACTGAAGCTTTCTTT. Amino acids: CASSLSGTGNTEAFF.

CDR3 protein: CASSVDPGQGASEQYF. The DNA of the CDR3 is TGTGCCAGCAGCGTTGATCCGGGACAGGGGGCCTCCGAGCAGTACTTC. This chain joins TRBV9 and TRBJ2-5; 12 bases are shared with TRBD1. The end of the DNA aligns better with TRBJ2-7, so the J call may be wrong. Germline CDR1 SGDLS, CDR2 YYNGEE. This CDR3 has 16 residues.

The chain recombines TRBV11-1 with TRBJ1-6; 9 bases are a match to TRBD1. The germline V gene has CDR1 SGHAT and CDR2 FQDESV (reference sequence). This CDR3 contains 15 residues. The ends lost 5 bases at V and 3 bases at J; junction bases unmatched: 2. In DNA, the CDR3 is TGTGCCAGCAGCGTGACAGGGGGCTATAATTCACCCCTCCACTTT. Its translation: CASSVTGGYNSPLHF.

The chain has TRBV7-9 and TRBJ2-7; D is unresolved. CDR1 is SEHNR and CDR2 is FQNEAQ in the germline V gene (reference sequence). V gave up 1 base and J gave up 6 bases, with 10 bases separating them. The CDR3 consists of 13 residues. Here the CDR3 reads CASSLGFSPEQYF. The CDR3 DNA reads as TGTGCCAGCAGCTTAGGTTTCAGTCCCGAGCAGTACTTC.

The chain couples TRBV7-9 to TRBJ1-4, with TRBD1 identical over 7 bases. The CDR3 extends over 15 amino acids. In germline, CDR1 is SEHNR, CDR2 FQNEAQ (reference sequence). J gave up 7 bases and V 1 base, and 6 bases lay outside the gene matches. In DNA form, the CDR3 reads TGTGCCAGCAGCTTAGGAGGGGGCGCGGGTGAAAAACTGTTTTTT. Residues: CASSLGGGAGEKLFF.

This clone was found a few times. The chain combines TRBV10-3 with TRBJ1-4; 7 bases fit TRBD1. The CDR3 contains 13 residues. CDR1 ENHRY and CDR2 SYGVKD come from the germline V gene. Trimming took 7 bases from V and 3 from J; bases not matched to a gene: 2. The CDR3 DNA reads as TGTGCCATCAAGGGGGCGGCTAATGAAAAACTGTTTTTT. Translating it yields CAIKGAANEKLFF.

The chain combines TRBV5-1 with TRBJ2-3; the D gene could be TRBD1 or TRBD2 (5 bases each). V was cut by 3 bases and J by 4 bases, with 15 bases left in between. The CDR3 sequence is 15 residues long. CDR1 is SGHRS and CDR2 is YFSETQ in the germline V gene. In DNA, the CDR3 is TGCGCCAGCAGCTCCACCGGGACCGCTGCAGATACGCAGTATTTT. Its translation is CASSSTGTAADTQYF. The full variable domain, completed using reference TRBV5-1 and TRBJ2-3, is KAGVTQTPRYLIKTRGQQVTLSCSPISGHRSVSWYQQTPGQGLQFLFEYFSETQRNKGNFPGRFSGRQFSNSRSEMNVSTLELGDSALYLCASSSTGTAADTQYFGPGTRLTVL.

In DNA form, the CDR3 reads TGTGCCAGCAGTCTCCGGGCCTCTAGCACAGATACGCAGTATTTT. Amino acid sequence: CASSLRASSTDTQYF. This chain connects TRBV13 to TRBJ2-3; D uncertain. The ends were cut back, 6 bases at V and 0 bases at J, with 13 bases in the middle. Germline CDR1 reads PRHDT; CDR2 reads FYEKMQ (reference sequence). The CDR3 spans 15 residues. The full variable domain, completed using reference TRBV13 and TRBJ2-3, is AAGVIQSPRHLIKEKRETATLKCYPIPRHDTVYWYQQGPGQDPQFLISFYEKMQSDKGSIPDRFSAQQFSDYHSELNMSSLELGDSALYFCASSLRASSTDTQYFGPGTRLTVL.

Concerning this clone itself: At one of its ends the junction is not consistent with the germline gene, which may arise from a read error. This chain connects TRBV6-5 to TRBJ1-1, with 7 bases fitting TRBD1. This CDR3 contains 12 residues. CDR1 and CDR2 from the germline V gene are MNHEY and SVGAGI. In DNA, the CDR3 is TGTGCCATCAGTTGGGACAGCGAAGAAGCTTTCTTT. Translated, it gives CAISWDSEEAFF.

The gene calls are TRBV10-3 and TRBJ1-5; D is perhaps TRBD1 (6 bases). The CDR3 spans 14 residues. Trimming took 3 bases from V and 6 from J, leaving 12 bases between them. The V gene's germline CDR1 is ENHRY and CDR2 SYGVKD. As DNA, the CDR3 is TGTGCCATCAGTGAAGCAGGGGCGGGTCAGCCCCAGCATTTT. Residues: CAISEAGAGQPQHF.

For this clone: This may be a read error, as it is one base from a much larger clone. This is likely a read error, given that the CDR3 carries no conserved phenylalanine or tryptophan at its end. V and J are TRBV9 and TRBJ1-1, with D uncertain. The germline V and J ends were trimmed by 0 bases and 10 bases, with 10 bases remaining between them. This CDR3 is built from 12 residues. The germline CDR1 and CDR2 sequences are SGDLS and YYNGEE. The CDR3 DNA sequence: TGTGCCAGCAGCGTAGAAGGCAATAGAGCTTTCTCT. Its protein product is CASSVEGNRAFS.

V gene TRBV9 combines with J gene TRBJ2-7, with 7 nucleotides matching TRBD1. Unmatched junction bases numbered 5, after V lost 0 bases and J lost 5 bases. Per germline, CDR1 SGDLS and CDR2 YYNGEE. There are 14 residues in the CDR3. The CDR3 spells CASSVAPDRDEQYF. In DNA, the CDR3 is TGTGCCAGCAGCGTAGCGCCCGACAGGGACGAGCAGTACTTC.

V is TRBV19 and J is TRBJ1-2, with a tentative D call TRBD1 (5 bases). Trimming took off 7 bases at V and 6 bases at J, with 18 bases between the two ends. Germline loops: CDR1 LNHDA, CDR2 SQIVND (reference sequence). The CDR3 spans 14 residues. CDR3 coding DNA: TGTGCCAGTACCACCGGGGGTGCGAATGATGGCTACACCTTC. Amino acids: CASTTGGANDGYTF.

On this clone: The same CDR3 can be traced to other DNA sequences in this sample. This CDR3 is CASSLASGGIYNEQFF. The DNA for the CDR3 is TGTGCCAGCAGCCTGGCTAGCGGGGGAATCTACAATGAGCAGTTCTTC. The V gene is TRBV5-4, the J gene TRBJ2-1, with TRBD2 matching 10 bases. The CDR3 sequence is 16 residues long. CDR1 and CDR2 (germline): SGHNT, YYREEE (reference sequence). V was clipped by 4 bases and J by 3 bases; unmatched bases: 7. Filled out from reference TRBV5-4 and TRBJ2-1, the complete variable domain reads ETGVTQSPTHLIKTRGQQVTLRCSSQSGHNTVSWYQQALGQGPQFIFQYYREEENGRGNFPPRFSGLQFPNYSSELNVNALELDDSALYLCASSLASGGIYNEQFFGPGTRLTVL.

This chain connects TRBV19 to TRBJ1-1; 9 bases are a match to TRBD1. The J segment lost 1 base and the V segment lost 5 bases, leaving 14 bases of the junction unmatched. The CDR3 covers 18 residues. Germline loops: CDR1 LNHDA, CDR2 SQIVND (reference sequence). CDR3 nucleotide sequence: TGTGCCAGTAGTGTGGAGACAGGGGGAAATTCTCGGAACACTGAAGCTTTCTTT. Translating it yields CASSVETGGNSRNTEAFF.

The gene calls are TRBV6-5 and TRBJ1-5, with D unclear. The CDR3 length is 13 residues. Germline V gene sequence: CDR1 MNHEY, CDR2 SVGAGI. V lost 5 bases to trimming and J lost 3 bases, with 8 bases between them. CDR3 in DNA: TGTGCCAGCAGTATAAGTCCCAATCAGCCCCAGCATTTT. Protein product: CASSISPNQPQHF.

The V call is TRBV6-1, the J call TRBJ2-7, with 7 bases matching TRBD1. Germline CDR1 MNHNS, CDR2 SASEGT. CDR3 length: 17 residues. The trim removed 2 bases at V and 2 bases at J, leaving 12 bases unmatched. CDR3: CASSERPRGRKTYEQYF. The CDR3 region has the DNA TGTGCCAGCAGTGAAAGGCCGAGGGGGCGGAAGACCTACGAGCAGTACTTC.

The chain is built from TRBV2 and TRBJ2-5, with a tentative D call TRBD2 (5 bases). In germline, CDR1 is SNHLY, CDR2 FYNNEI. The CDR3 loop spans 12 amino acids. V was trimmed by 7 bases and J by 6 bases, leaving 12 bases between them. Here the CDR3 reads CASMTGSQTQYF. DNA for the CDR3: TGTGCCAGCATGACGGGGAGTCAGACCCAGTACTTC. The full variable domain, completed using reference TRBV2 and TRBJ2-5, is EPEVTQTPSHQVTQMGQEVILRCVPISNHLYFYWYRQILGQKVEFLVSFYNNEISEKSEIFDDQFSVERPDGSNFTLKIRSTKLEDSAMYFCASMTGSQTQYFGPGTRLLVL.

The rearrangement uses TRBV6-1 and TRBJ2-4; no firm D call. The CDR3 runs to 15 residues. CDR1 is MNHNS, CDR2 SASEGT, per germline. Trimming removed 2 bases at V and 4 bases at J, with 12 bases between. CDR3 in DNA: TGTGCCAGCAGTGAATTAGAACATCGAAAAAACATTCAGTACTTC. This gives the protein CASSELEHRKNIQYF.

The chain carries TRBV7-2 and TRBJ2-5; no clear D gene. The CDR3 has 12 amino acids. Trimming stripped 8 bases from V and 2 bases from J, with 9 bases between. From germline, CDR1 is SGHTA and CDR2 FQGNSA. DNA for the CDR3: TGTGCCAGCCGCGTCTATCAAGAGACCCAGTACTTC. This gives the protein CASRVYQETQYF. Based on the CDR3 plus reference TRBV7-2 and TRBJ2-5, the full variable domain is GAGVSQSPSNKVTEKGKDVELRCDPISGHTALYWYRQSLGQGLEFLIYFQGNSAPDKSGLPSDRFSAERTGGSVSTLTIQRTQQEDSAVYLCASRVYQETQYFGPGTRLLVL.